This TCR beta chain derives from a study of blood T cell repertoires in COVID-19. Generated by immunoSEQ multiplex PCR, the TCRdb table keeps only in-frame clones and is missing some. Seen here are 200,000 to 250,000 clones, 70% to 90% observed once, and the top ten hold less than 3.5%. Trimming pared 0 bases from V and 7 bases from J, leaving 15 bases between. The V gene's germline CDR1 is SNHLY and CDR2 FYNNEI. The CDR3 has 15 residues. The TCR was taken from a man aged 25-40 years with COVID-19, enrolled during active disease. V and J are TRBV2 and TRBJ1-1; the D is unclear. Sequencing input: peripheral blood. This chain's CDR3 is CASSEALGGKVEAFF. DNA for the CDR3: TGTGCCAGCAGTGAAGCGCTTGGAGGGAAGGTTGAAGCTTTCTTT.